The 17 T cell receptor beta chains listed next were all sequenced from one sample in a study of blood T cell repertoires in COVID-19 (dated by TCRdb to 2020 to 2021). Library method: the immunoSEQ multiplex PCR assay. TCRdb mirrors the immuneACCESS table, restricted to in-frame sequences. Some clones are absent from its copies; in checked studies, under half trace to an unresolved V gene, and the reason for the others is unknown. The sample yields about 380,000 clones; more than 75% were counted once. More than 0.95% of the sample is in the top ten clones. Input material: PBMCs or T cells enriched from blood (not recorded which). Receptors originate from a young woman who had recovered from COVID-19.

The CDR3 coding sequence is TGCGCCAGCAGCTCCGAACCAAGCTCCTATGGCTACACCTTC. This translates into CASSSEPSSYGYTF. This chain joins TRBV5-1 and TRBJ1-2; D call uncertain. This CDR3 is 14 amino acids long. The germline V gene has CDR1 SGHRS and CDR2 YFSETQ. Trimming left V 3 bases short and J 4 bases short, with 13 bases between.

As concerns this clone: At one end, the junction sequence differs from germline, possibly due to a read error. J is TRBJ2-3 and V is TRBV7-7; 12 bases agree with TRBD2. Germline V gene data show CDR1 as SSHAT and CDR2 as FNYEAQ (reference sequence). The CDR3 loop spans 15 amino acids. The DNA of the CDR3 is TGTGCTAGCAGCCAACTAGCGGGGGGTACAAATACGCAGTATTTT. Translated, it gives CASSQLAGGTNTQYF.

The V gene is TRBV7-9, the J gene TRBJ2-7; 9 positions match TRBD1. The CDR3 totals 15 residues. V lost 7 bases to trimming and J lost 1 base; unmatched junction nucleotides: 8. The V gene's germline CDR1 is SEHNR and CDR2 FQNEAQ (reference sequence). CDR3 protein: CASTQTGTGSYEQYF. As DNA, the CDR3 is TGTGCCAGCACCCAAACCGGGACAGGGTCCTACGAGCAGTACTTC.

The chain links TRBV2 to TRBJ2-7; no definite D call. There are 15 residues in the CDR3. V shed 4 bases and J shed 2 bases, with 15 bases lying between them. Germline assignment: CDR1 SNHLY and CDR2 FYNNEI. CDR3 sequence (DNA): TGTGCCAGCAGTGTTTTCCCGCCCCGAGCCTACGAGCAGTACTTC. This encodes CASSVFPPRAYEQYF.

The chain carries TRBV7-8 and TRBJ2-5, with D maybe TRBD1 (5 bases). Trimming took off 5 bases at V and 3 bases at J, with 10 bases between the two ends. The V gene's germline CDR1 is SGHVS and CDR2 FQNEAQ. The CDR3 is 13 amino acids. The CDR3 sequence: CASSRQGEETQYF. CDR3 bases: TGTGCCAGCAGCCGGCAGGGCGAAGAGACCCAGTACTTC.

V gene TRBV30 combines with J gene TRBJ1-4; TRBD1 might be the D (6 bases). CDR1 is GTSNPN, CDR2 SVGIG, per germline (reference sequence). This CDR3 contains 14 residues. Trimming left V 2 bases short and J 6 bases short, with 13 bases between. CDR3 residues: CAWSYRDRDEKLFF. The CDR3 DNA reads TGTGCCTGGAGTTACAGGGATCGGGATGAAAAACTGTTTTTT.

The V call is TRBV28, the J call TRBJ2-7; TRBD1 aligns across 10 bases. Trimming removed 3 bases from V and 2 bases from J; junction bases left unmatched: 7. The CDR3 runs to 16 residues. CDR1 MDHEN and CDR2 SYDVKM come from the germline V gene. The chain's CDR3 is CASSLTGGYAPYEQYF. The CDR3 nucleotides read TGTGCCAGCAGTTTGACAGGGGGCTATGCTCCCTACGAGCAGTACTTC.

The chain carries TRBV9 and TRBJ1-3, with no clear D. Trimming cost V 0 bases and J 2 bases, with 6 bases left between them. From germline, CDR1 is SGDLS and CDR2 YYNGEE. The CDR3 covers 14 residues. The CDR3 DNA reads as TGTGCCAGCAGCGTAGACGGTACTGGAAACACCATATATTTT. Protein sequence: CASSVDGTGNTIYF.

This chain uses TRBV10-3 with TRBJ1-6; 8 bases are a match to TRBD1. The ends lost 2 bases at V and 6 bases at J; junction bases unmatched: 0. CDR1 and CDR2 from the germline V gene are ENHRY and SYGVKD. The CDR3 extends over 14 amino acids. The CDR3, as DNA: TGTGCCATCAGTGAGGGACAGGGTAATTCACCCCTCCACTTT. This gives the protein CAISEGQGNSPLHF.

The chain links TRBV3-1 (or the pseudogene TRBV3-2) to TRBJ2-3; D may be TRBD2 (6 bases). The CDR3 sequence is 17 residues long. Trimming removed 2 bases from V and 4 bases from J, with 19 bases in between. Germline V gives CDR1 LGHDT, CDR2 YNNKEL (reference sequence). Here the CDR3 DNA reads TGTGCCAGCAGCCAACGGGACTCTCTCAGAGGAGCAGATACGCAGTATTTT. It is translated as CASSQRDSLRGADTQYF.

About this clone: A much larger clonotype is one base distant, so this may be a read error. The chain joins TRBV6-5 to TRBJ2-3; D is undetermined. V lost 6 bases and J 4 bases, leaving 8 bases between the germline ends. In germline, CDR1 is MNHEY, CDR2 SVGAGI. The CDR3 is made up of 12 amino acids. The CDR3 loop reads CASSQAADTQYF. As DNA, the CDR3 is TGTGCCAGCAGCCAGGCCGCAGATACGCAGTATTTT.

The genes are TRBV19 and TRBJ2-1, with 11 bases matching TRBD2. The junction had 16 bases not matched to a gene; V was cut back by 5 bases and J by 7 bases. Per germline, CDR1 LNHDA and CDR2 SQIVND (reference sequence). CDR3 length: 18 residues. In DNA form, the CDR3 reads TGTGCCAGTAGTCGACCTTACCATAGCGGGGGGGCAAAAAATGAGCAGTTCTTC. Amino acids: CASSRPYHSGGAKNEQFF. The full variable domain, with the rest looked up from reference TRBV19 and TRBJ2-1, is DGGITQSPKYLFRKEGQNVTLSCEQNLNHDAMYWYRQDPGQGLRLIYYSQIVNDFQKGDIAEGYSVSREKKESFPLTVTSAQKNPTAFYLCASSRPYHSGGAKNEQFFGPGTRLTVL.

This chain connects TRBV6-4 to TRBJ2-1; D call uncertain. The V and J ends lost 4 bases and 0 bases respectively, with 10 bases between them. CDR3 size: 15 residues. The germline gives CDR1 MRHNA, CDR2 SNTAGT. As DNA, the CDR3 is TGTGCCAGCAGTGGCGAGATGAGCTCCTACAATGAGCAGTTCTTC. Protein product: CASSGEMSSYNEQFF.

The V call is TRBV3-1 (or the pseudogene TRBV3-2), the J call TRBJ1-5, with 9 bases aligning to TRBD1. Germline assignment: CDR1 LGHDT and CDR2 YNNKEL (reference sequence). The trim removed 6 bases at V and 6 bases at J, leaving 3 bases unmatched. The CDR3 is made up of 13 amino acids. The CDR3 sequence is CASSRDRAQPQHF. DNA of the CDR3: TGTGCCAGCAGTAGGGACAGGGCTCAGCCCCAGCATTTT.

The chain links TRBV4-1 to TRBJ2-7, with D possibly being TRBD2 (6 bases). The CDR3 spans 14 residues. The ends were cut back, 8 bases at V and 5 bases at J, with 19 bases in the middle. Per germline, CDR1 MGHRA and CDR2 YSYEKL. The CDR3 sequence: CASSLGGLSNEQYF. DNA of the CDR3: TGCGCCAGCTCCCTGGGGGGACTGTCCAACGAGCAGTACTTC.

This CDR3 reads CASSPGTGISYEQYF. The CDR3 region has the DNA TGTGCCAGCAGCCCCGGGACAGGGATCTCCTACGAGCAGTACTTC. The rearrangement links TRBV9 to TRBJ2-7; 9 bases fit TRBD1. V shed 4 bases, J shed 0 bases, and the junction held 5 bases outside the gene matches. Per germline, CDR1 SGDLS and CDR2 YYNGEE. This CDR3 is 15 amino acids long.

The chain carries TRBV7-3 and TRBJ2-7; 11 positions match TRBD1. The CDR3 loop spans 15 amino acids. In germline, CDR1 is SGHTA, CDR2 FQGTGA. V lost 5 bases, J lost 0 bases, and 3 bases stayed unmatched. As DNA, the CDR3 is TGTGCCAGCAGCCCTGGGACAGGGGGCTCCTACGAGCAGTACTTC. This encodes CASSPGTGGSYEQYF. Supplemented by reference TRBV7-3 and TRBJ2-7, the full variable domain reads GAGVSQTPSNKVTEKGKYVELRCDPISGHTALYWYRQSLGQGPEFLIYFQGTGAADDSGLPNDRFFAVRPEGSVSTLKIQRTERGDSAVYLCASSPGTGGSYEQYFGPGTRLTVT.